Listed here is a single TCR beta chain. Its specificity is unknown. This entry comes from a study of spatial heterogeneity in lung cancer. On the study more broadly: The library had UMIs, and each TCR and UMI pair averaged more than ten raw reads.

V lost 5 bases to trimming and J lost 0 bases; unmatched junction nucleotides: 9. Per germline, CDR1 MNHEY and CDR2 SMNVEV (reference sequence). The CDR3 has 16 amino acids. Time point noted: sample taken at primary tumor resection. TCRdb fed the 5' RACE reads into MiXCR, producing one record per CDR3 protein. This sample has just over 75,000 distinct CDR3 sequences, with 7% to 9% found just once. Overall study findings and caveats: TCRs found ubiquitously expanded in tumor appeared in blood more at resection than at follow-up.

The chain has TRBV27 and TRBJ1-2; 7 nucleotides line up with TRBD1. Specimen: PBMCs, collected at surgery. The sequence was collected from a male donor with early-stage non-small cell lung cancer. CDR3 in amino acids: CASSPLGQPTNYGYTF. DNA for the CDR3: TGTGCCAGCAGTCCCCTGGGACAGCCTACTAACTATGGCTACACCTTC.